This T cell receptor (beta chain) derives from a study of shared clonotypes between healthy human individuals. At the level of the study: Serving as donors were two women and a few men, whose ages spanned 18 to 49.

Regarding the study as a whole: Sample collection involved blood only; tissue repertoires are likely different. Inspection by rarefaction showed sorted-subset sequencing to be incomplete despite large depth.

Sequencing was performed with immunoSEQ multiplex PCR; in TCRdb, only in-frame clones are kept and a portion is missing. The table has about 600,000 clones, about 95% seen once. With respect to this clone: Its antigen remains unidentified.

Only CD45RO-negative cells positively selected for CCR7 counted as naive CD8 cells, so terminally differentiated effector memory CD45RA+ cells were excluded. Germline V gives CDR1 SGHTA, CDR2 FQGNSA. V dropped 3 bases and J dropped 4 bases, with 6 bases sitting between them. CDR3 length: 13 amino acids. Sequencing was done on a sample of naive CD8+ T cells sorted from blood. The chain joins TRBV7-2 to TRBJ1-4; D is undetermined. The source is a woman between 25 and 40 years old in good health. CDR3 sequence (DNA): TGTGCCAGCAGCTTCGTTCTTAATGAAAAACTGTTTTTT. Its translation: CASSFVLNEKLFF.